Here is one T cell receptor beta chain with its context. Its antigen is unidentified. PCR employed 60 Vbeta and 13 Jbeta primers. Measured with immunoSEQ multiplex PCR; TCRdb has only the in-frame clones, and not every one. The table has about 240,000 clones, around 81% seen once. The sample belongs to a study of cytomegalovirus exposure and HLA in healthy donors. The study, taken as a whole, reports: Cytomegalovirus status was reportedly diagnosed by the classifier with high sensitivity and specificity.

The trim removed 4 bases at V and 1 base at J, leaving 6 bases unmatched. The CDR3 has 15 amino acids. Germline CDR1 is MNHNY and CDR2 is SVGAGI (reference sequence). The sample consisted of PBMCs. This sequence was found in a woman in her fifties or sixties in good health and CMV-seropositive. V usage is TRBV6-6 and J usage is TRBJ2-7; 8 bases align to TRBD1. Here the CDR3 reads CASSSSTGGSYEQYF. DNA for the CDR3: TGTGCCAGCAGTTCCTCCACAGGGGGATCCTACGAGCAGTACTTC.